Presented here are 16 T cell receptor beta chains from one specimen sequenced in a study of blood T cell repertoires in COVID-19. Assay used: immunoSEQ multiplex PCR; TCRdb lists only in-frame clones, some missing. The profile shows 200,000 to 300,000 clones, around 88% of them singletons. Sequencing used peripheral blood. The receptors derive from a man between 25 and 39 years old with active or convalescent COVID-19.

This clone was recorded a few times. The CDR3 sequence: CASSPPAGGDRGTQYF. The CDR3 coding sequence is TGTGCCAGCTCACCCCCCGCCGGCGGGGATCGGGGGACCCAGTACTTC. The chain carries TRBV18 and TRBJ2-5; TRBD2 might be the D (6 bases). With 3 bases removed from V and 7 bases from J, the gap between germline ends came to 21 bases. There are 16 residues in the CDR3. Germline V gene lookup returns CDR1 KGHSH and CDR2 LQKENI.

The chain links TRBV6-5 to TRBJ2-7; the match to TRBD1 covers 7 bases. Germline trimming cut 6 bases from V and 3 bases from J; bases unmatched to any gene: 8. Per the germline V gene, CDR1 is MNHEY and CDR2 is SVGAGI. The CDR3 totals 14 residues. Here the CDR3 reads CASRAPGTVYEQYF. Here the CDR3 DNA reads TGTGCCAGCAGAGCCCCCGGGACAGTCTACGAGCAGTACTTC.

In DNA, the CDR3 is TGTGCCACCAGCAGAGAAGAGAATTCACCCCTCCACTTT. This codes for CATSREENSPLHF. This chain joins TRBV15 and TRBJ1-6; D remains ambiguous. The V end was cut by 0 bases, the J end by 7 bases, with 4 bases between. Germline CDR1 is LNHNV and CDR2 is YYDKDF (reference sequence). The CDR3 extends over 13 amino acids.

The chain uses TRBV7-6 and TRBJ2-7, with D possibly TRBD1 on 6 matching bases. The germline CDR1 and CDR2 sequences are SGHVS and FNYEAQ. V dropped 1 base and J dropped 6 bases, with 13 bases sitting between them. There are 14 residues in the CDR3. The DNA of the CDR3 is TGTGCCAGCAGCTTAGAGGACGGCAGGGGCGAGCAGTACTTC. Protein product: CASSLEDGRGEQYF.

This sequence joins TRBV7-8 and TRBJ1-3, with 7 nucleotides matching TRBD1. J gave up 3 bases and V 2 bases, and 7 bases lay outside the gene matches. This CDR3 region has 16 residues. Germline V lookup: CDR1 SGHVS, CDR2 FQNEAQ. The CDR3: CASSLPQGSGGNTIYF. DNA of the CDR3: TGTGCCAGCAGCTTACCACAGGGGTCCGGTGGAAACACCATATATTTT.

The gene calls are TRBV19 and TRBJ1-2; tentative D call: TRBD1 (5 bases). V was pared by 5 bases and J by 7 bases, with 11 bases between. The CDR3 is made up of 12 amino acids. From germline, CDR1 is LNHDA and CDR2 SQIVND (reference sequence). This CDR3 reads CASSVRVAGYTF. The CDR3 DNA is TGTGCCAGTAGTGTCAGGGTTGCTGGCTACACCTTC.

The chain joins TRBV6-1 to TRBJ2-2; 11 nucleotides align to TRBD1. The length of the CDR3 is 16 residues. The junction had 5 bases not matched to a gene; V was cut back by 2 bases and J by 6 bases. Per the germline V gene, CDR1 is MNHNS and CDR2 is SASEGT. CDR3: CASSERTGGFPGELFF. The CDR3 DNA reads TGTGCCAGCAGTGAAAGGACAGGGGGCTTTCCCGGGGAGCTGTTTTTT.

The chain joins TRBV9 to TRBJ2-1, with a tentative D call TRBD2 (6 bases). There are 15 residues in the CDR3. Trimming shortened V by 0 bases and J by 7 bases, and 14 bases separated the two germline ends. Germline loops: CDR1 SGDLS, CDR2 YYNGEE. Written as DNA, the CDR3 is TGTGCCAGCAGCGTAGTGTCAGGAGGGTGGAATGAGCAGTTCTTC. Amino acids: CASSVVSGGWNEQFF.

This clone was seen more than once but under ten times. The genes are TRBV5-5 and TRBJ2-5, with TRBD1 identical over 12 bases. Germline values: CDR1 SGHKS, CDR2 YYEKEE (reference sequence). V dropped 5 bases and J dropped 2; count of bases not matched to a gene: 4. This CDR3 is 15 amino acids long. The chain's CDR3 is CASSRDRGQQETQYF. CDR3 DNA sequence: TGTGCCAGCAGTAGGGACAGGGGGCAACAAGAGACCCAGTACTTC.

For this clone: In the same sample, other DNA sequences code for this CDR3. This CDR3 is CASSRGSNQPQHF. DNA of the CDR3: TGTGCCAGTTCCCGGGGTAGTAATCAGCCCCAGCATTTT. The chain employs TRBV27 and TRBJ1-5; D gene unclear. Looked up from germline, CDR1 is MNHEY and CDR2 is SMNVEV (reference sequence). The CDR3 loop spans 13 amino acids. Trimming removed 9 bases at V and 4 bases at J, with 13 bases between.

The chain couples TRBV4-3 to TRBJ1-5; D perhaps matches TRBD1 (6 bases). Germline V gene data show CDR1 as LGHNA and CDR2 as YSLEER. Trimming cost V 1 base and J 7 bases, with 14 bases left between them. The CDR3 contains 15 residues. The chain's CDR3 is CASSQGGQTGQPQHF. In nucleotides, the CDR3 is TGCGCCAGCAGCCAAGGAGGACAGACGGGGCAGCCCCAGCATTTT.

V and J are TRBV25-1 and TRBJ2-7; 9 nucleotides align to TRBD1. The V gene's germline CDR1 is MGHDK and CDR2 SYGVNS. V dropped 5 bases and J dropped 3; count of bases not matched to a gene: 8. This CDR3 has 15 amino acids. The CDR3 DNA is TGTGCCAGCAGTTTGGGACAGGGACTTTACTACGAGCAGTACTTC. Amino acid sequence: CASSLGQGLYYEQYF.

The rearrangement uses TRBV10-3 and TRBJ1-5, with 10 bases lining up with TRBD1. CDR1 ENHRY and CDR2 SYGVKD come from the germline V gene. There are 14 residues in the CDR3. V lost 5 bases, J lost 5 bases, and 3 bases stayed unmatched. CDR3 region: CAISRTGGDQPQHF. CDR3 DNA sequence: TGTGCCATCAGTAGGACAGGGGGGGATCAGCCCCAGCATTTT.

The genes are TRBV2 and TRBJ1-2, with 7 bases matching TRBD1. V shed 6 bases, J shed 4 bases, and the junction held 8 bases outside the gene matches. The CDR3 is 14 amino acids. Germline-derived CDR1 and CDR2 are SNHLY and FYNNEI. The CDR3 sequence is CASREGQNLYGYTF. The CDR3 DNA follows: TGTGCCAGCAGGGAGGGACAGAACCTCTATGGCTACACCTTC.

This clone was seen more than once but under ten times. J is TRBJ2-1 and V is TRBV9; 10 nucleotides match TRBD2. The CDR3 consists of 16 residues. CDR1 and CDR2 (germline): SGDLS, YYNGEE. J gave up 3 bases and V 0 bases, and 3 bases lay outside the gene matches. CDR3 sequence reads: CASSVGGTSDYNEQFF. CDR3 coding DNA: TGTGCCAGCAGCGTAGGAGGGACTAGCGACTACAATGAGCAGTTCTTC.

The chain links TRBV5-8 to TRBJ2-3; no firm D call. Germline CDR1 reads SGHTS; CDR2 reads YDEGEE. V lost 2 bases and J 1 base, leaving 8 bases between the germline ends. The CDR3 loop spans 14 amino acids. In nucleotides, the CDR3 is TGTGCCAGCAGCTTAAGCGCTGGCACAGATACGCAGTATTTT. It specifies CASSLSAGTDTQYF.